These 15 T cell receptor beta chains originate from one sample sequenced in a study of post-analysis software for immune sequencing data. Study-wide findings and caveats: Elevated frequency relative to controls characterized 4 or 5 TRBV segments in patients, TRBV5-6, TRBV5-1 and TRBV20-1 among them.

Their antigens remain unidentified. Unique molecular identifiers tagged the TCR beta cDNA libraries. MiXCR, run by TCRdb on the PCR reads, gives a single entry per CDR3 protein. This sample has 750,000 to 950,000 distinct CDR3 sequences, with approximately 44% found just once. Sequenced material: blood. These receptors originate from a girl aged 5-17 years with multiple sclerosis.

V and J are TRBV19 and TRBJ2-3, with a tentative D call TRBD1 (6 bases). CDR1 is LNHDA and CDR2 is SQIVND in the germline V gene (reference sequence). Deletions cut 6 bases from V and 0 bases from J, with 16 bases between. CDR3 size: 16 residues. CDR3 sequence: CASSSRQVLSTDTQYF. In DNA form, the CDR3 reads TGTGCCAGTAGCAGCCGACAGGTACTTAGCACAGATACGCAGTATTTT.

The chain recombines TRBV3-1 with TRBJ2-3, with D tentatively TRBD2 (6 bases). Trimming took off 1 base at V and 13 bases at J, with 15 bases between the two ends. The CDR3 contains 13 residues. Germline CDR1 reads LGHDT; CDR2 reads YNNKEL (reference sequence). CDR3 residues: CASSQGWGGKKYF. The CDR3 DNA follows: TGTGCCAGCAGCCAAGGGTGGGGCGGGAAGAAGTATTTT.

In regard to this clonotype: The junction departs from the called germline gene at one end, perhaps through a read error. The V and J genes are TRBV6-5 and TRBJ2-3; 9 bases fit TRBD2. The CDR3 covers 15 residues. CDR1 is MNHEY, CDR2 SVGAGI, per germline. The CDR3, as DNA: TGTGTCAGCAGTTACGAGGTAGCGGGAGATGATACGCAGTATTTT. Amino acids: CVSSYEVAGDDTQYF.

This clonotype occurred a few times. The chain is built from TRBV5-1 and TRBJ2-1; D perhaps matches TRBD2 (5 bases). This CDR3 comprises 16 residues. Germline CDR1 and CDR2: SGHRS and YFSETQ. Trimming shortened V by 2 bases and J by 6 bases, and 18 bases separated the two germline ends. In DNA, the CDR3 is TGCGCCAGCAGCTTTGGGCTAGCTATAAACGGCAATGAGCAGTTCTTC. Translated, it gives CASSFGLAINGNEQFF.

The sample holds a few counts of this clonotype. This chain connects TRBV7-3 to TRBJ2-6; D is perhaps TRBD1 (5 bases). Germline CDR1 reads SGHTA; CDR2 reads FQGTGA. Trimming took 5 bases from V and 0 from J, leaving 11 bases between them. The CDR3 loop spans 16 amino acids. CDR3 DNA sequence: TGTGCCAGCAGCCCTGACAGAAGCTCTGGGGCCAACGTCCTGACTTTC. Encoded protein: CASSPDRSSGANVLTF.

Here the CDR3 reads CSSQGPNYGYTF. The CDR3 bases are TGCAGCAGCCAGGGGCCGAACTATGGCTACACCTTC. The J gene is TRBJ1-2, the V gene TRBV29-1; D is possibly TRBD1 (6 bases). CDR1 is SQVTM, CDR2 ANQGSEA, per germline. Trimming left V 8 bases short and J 2 bases short, with 12 bases between. CDR3 length: 12 amino acids.

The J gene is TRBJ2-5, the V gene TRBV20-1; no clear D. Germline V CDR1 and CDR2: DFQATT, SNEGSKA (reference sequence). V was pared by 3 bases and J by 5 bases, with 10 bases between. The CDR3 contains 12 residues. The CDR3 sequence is CSASGSAETQYF. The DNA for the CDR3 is TGCAGTGCTAGCGGGTCGGCGGAGACCCAGTACTTC.

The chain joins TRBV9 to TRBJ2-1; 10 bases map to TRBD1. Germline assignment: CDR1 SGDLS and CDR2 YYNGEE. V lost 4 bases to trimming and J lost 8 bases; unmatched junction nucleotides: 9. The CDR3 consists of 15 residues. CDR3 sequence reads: CASSQGDRGTDEQFF. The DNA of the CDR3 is TGTGCCAGCAGCCAGGGGGACAGGGGCACGGATGAGCAGTTCTTC.

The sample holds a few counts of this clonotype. The CDR3 is CATGEGPRTDTQYF. The CDR3 region has the DNA TGTGCCACCGGGGAGGGCCCAAGGACAGATACGCAGTATTTT. V is TRBV15 and J is TRBJ2-3; TRBD2 matches 7 bases. Germline loops: CDR1 LNHNV, CDR2 YYDKDF (reference sequence). With 8 bases clipped from V and 3 bases from J, the junction kept 8 bases outside the gene matches. There are 14 residues in the CDR3.

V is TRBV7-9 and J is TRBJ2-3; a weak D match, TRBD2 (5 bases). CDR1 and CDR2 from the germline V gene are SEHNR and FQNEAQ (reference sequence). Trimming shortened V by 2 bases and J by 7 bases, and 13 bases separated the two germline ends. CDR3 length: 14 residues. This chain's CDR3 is CASSLSLAGNTQYF. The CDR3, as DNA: TGTGCCAGCAGCTTATCCCTTGCCGGGAATACGCAGTATTTT.

The CDR3 nucleotides read TGTGCCACCAGTGAGTCGGGACTAGCGGCCTACAATGAGCAGTTCTTC. This gives the protein CATSESGLAAYNEQFF. The genes are TRBV24-1 and TRBJ2-1; 11 positions agree with TRBD2. Trimming took 4 bases from V and 2 from J; bases not matched to a gene: 3. Germline CDR1 and CDR2: KGHDR and SFDVKD. This CDR3 comprises 16 residues.

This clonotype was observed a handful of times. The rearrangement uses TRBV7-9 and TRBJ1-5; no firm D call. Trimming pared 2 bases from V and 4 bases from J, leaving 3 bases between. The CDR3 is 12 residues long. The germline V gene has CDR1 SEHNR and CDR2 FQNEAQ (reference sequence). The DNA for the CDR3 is TGTGCCAGCAGCTTATTTAATCAGCCCCAGCATTTT. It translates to CASSLFNQPQHF.

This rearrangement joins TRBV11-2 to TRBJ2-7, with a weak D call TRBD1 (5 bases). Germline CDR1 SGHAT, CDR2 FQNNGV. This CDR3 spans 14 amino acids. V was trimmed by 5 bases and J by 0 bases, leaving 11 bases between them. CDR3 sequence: CASSTTDTSYEQYF. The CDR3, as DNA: TGTGCCAGCAGCACGACGGACACCTCCTACGAGCAGTACTTC.

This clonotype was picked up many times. CDR3: CASSLDVYEQYF. CDR3 bases: TGTGCCAGCAGTTTAGATGTCTACGAGCAGTACTTC. The chain is built from TRBV12-3 or TRBV12-4 and TRBJ2-7; D not certain. V lost 1 base, J lost 3 bases, and 4 bases lay in between. CDR3 length: 12 amino acids.

The CDR3 DNA is TGCAGTGCTAACGTCGGAGGGGGGAGTGGGAGGGCCGAAGAGACCCAGTACTTC. Translating it yields CSANVGGGSGRAEETQYF. The rearrangement joins TRBV20-1 to TRBJ2-5; tentatively, D is TRBD2 (7 bases). Trimming shortened V by 4 bases and J by 3 bases, and 27 bases separated the two germline ends. CDR3 length: 18 residues. The germline CDR1 and CDR2 sequences are DFQATT and SNEGSKA (reference sequence).